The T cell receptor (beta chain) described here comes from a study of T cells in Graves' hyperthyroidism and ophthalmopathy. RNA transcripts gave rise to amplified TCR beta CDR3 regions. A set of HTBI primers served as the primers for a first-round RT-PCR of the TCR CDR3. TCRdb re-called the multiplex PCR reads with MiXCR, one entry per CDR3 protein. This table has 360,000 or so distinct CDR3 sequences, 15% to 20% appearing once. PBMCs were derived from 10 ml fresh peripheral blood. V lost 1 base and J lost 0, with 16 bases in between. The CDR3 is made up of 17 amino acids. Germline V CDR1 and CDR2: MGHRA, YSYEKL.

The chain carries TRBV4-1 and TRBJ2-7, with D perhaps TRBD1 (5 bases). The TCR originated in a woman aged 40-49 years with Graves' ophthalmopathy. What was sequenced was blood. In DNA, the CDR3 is TGCGCCAGCAGCCAAGTCGCCCTTTGGACAAACTCCTACGAGCAGTACTTC. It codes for CASSQVALWTNSYEQYF.